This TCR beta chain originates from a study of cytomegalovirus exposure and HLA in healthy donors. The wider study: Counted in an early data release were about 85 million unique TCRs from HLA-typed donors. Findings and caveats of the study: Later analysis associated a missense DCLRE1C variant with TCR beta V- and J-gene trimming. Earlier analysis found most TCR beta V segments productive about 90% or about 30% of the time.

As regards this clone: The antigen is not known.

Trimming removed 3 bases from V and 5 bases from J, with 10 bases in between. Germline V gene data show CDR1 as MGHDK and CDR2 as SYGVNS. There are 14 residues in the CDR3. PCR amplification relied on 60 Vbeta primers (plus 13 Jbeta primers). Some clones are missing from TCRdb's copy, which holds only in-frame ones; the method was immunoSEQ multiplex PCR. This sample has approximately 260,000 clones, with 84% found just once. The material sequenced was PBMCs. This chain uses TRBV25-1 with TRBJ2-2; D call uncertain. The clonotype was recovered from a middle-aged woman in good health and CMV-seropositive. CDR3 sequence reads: CASSDKQWTGELFF. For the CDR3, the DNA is TGTGCCAGCAGTGATAAACAGTGGACCGGGGAGCTGTTTTTT.